Listed here are 5 T cell receptor beta chains from one sample, sequenced in a study of shared clonotypes between healthy human individuals. Assay: immunoSEQ multiplex PCR; the TCRdb copy retains only in-frame clones and omits some. This table holds some 1,600,000 clones, roughly 98% found once. Sequences were obtained from naive CD4+ T cells sorted from blood. The subset here: CD45RA+ positively selected. These receptors were obtained from a young man in good health.

The V and J genes are TRBV5-6 and TRBJ1-1; D remains unclear. CDR1 and CDR2 (germline): SGHDT, YYEEEE. Deletions cut 2 bases from V and 2 bases from J, with 10 bases between. The CDR3 extends over 14 amino acids. DNA of the CDR3: TGTGCCAGCAGCTTTCTGGGAAGCAACACTGAAGCTTTCTTT. It yields the protein CASSFLGSNTEAFF.

The chain is built from TRBV5-1 and TRBJ2-3; D is uncertain. The CDR3 has 15 residues. CDR1 and CDR2 from the germline V gene are SGHRS and YFSETQ. Trimming shortened V by 0 bases and J by 4 bases, and 12 bases separated the two germline ends. CDR3 loop: CASSLAGQVADTQYF. CDR3 bases: TGCGCCAGCAGCTTGGCGGGCCAGGTAGCAGATACGCAGTATTTT. Full variable domain (outside the CDR3, taken from reference TRBV5-1 and TRBJ2-3): KAGVTQTPRYLIKTRGQQVTLSCSPISGHRSVSWYQQTPGQGLQFLFEYFSETQRNKGNFPGRFSGRQFSNSRSEMNVSTLELGDSALYLCASSLAGQVADTQYFGPGTRLTVL.

This clone was seen only once. V usage is TRBV7-3 and J usage is TRBJ2-1, with D possibly TRBD2 on 5 matching bases. This CDR3 has 11 amino acids. V gave up 5 bases and J gave up 15 bases, with 14 bases separating them. The germline CDR1 and CDR2 sequences are SGHTA and FQGTGA. CDR3 protein: CASSPGITMFF. CDR3 bases: TGTGCCAGCAGCCCCGGGATTACGATGTTCTTC. The entire variable domain, with the rest obtained from reference TRBV7-3 and TRBJ2-1, is as follows: GAGVSQTPSNKVTEKGKYVELRCDPISGHTALYWYRQSLGQGPEFLIYFQGTGAADDSGLPNDRFFAVRPEGSVSTLKIQRTERGDSAVYLCASSPGITMFFGPGTRLTVL.

The chain uses TRBV5-1 and TRBJ2-7; tentatively, D is TRBD1 or TRBD2 (5 bases each). The CDR3 loop spans 14 amino acids. Per the germline V gene, CDR1 is SGHRS and CDR2 is YFSETQ. The germline V and J ends were trimmed by 5 bases and 2 bases, with 14 bases remaining between them. CDR3 in amino acids: CASSDRDGTYEQYF. CDR3 sequence (DNA): TGCGCCAGCAGTGACCGGGACGGTACCTACGAGCAGTACTTC.

The chain is built from TRBV28 and TRBJ1-2; D uncertain. Trimming removed 7 bases from V and 3 bases from J, with 12 bases in between. The germline gives CDR1 MDHEN, CDR2 SYDVKM. This CDR3 spans 13 amino acids. Here the CDR3 reads CASIGRSDYGYTF. For the CDR3, the DNA is TGTGCCAGCATCGGCCGAAGTGACTATGGCTACACCTTC.